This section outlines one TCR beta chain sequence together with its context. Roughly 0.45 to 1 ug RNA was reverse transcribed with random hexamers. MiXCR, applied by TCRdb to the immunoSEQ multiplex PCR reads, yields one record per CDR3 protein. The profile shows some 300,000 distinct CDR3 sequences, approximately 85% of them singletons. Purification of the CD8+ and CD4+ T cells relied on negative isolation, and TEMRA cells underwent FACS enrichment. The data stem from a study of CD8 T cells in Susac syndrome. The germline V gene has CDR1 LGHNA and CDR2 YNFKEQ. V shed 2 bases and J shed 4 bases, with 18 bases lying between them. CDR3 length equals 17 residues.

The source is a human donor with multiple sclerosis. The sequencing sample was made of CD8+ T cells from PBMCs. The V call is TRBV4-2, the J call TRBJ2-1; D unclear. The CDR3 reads CASSQNLVRSLYNEQFF. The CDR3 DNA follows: TGTGCCAGCAGCCAAAATCTGGTGCGGAGCCTATACAATGAGCAGTTCTTC.